This T cell receptor beta chain was found in a study of T cells after yellow fever vaccination. Germline assignment: CDR1 DFQATT and CDR2 SNEGSKA (reference sequence). V was pared by 3 bases and J by 1 base, with 6 bases between. The CDR3 runs to 13 residues. A universal primer site and UMIs were added as TCR cDNA was made by 5'RACE template switching. Each CDR3 protein gets one entry after TCRdb re-called the 5' RACE reads with MiXCR. The repertoire holds 450,000 to 550,000 distinct CDR3 sequences, about 19% seen once, with 14% in the top ten. The V and J genes are TRBV20-1 and TRBJ2-2, with D perhaps TRBD2 (6 bases). This sequence originates from a man aged 30-40 years who received the YFV17D yellow fever vaccine. Sequencing used PBMCs, obtained 15 days after the yellow fever booster vaccination. CDR3 residues: CSASGGNTGELFF. As DNA, the CDR3 is TGCAGTGCTAGCGGGGGGAACACCGGGGAGCTGTTTTTT.